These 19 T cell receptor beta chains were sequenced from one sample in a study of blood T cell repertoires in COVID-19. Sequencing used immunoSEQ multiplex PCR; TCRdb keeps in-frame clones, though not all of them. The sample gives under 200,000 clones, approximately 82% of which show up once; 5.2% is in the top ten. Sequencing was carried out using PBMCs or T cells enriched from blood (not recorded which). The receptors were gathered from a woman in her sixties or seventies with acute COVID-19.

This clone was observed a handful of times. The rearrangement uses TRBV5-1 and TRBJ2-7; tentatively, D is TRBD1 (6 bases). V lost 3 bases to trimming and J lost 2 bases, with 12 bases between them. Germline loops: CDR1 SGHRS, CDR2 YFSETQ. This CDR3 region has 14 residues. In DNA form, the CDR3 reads TGCGCCAGCAGCTGGGACACGCCACCCTACGAGCAGTACGTC. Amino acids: CASSWDTPPYEQYV.

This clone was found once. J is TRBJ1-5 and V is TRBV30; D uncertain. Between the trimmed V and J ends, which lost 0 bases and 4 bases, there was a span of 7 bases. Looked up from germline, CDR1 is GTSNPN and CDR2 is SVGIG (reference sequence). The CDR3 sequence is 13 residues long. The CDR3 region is CAWSVEINQPQHF. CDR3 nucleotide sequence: TGTGCCTGGAGTGTGGAGATTAATCAGCCCCAGCATTTT.

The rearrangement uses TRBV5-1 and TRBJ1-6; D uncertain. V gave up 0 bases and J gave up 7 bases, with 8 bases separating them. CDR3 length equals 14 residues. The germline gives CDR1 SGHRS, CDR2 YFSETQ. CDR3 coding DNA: TGCGCCAGCAGCTTGGCCAGCGCCAATTCACCCCTCCACTTT. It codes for CASSLASANSPLHF.

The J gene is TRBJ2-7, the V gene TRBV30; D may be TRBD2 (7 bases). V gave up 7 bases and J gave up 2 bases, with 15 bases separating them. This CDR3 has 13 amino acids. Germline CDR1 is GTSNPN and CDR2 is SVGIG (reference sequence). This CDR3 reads CASGASGAYEQYF. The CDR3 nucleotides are TGTGCCTCAGGGGCTAGCGGAGCCTACGAGCAGTACTTC.

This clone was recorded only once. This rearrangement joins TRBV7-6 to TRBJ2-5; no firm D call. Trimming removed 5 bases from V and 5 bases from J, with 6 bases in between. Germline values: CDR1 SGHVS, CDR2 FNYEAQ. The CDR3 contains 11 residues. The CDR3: CASSPRETQYF. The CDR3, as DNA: TGTGCCAGCAGCCCGCGGGAGACCCAGTACTTC.

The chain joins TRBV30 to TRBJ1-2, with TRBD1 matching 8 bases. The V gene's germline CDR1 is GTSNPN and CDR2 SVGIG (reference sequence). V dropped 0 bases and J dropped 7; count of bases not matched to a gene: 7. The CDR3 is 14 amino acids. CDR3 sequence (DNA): TGTGCCTGGAGTGTACAGGCAGGGGGCCTTGGCTACACCTTC. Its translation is CAWSVQAGGLGYTF.

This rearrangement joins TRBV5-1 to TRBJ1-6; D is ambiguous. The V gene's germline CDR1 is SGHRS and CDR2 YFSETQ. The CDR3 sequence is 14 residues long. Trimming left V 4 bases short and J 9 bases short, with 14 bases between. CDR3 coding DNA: TGCGCCAGCAGCGATAAACGAGGGCGTTCACCCCTCCACTTT. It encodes CASSDKRGRSPLHF.

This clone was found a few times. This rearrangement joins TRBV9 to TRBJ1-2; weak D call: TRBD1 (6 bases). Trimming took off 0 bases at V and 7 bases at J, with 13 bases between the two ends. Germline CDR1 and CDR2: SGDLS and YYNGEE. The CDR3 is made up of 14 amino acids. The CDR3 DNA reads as TGTGCCAGCAGCGTAGACGGGGGGCGCGGTGGCTACACCTTC. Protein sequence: CASSVDGGRGGYTF.

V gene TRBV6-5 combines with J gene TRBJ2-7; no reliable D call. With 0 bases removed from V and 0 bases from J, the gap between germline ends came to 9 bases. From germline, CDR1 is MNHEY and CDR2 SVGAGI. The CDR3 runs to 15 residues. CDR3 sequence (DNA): TGTGCCAGCAGTTACTCGATACTCGACTCCTACGAGCAGTACTTC. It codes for CASSYSILDSYEQYF.

The CDR3 DNA reads as TGTGCCAGCGGAGGGAGTGCGCGGCAGCCCCAGCATTTT. Its protein is CASGGSARQPQHF. This chain joins TRBV6-5 and TRBJ1-5; no firm D call. Trimming took 8 bases from V and 7 from J, leaving 15 bases between them. This CDR3 contains 13 residues. The germline CDR1 and CDR2 sequences are MNHEY and SVGAGI.

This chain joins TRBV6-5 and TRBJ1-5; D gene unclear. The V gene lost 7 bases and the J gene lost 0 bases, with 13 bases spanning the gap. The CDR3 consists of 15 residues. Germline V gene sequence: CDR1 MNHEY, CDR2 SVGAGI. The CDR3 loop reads CASKHDGYSNQPQHF. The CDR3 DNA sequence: TGTGCCAGCAAACACGACGGGTATAGCAATCAGCCCCAGCATTTT.

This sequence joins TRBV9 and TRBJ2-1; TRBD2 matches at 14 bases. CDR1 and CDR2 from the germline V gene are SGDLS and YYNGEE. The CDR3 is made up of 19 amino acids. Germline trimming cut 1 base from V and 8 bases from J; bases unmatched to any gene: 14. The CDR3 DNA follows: TGTGCCAGCAGCGTACCCGGGACTAGCGGGGGCACACCCCTCGATGAGCAGTTCTTC. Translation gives CASSVPGTSGGTPLDEQFF. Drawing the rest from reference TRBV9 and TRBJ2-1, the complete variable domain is DSGVTQTPKHLITATGQRVTLRCSPRSGDLSVYWYQQSLDQGLQFLIQYYNGEERAKGNILERFSAQQFPDLHSELNLSSLELGDSALYFCASSVPGTSGGTPLDEQFFGPGTRLTVL.

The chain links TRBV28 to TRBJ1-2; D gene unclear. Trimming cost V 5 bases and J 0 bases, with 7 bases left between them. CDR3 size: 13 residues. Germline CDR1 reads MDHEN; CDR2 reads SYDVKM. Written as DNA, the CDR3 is TGTGCCAGCAGTACTACGACTAACTATGGCTACACCTTC. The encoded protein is CASSTTTNYGYTF.

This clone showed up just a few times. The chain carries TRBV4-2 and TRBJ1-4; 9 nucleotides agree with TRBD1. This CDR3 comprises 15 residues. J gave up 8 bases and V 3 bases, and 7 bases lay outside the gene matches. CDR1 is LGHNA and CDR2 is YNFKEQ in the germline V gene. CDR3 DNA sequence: TGTGCCAGCAGCCAGATCCGGGACAGGGAAGAAAAACTGTTTTTT. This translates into CASSQIRDREEKLFF.

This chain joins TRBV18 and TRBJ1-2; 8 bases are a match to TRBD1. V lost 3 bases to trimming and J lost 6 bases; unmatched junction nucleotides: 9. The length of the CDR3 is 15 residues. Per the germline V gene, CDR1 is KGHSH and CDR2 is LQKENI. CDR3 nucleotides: TGTGCCAGCTCACCTCCCCCGGACAGGGTCAATGGCTACACCTTC. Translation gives CASSPPPDRVNGYTF.

In DNA, the CDR3 is TGTGCCAGCAGTTTATTGGACTCATATGGCTACACCTTC. Residues: CASSLLDSYGYTF. The chain links TRBV28 to TRBJ1-2; D unclear. V dropped 1 base and J dropped 5 bases, with 8 bases sitting between them. CDR1 is MDHEN and CDR2 is SYDVKM in the germline V gene. This CDR3 spans 13 amino acids.

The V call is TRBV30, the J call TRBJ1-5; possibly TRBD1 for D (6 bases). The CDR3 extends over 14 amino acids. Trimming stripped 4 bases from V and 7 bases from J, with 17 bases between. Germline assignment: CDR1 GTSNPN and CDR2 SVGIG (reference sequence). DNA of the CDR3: TGTGCCTGGAACCGAGGGGGTCGGTACCAGCCCCAGCATTTT. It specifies CAWNRGGRYQPQHF. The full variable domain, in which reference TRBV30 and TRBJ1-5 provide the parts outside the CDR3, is SQTIHQWPATLVQPVGSPLSLECTVEGTSNPNLYWYRQAAGRGLQLLFYSVGIGQISSEVPQNLSASRPQDRQFILSSKKLLLSDSGFYLCAWNRGGRYQPQHFGDGTRLSIL.

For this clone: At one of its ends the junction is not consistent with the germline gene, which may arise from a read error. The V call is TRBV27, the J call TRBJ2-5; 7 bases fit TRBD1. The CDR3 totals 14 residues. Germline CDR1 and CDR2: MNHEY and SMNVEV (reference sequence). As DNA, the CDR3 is TGTGCCAGCGGTCCATACAGGGGACAAGGGACCCAGTACTTC. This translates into CASGPYRGQGTQYF.

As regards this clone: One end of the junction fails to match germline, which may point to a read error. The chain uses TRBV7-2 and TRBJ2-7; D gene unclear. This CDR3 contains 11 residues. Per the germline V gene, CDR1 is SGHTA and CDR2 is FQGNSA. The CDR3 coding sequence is TGTGCCAGCAGCTTAGACGGTCTCCCGGACTTC. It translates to CASSLDGLPDF.